The present TCR beta chain was sequenced within a study of T cell responses to AZD1222 COVID-19 vaccine. This CDR3 contains 15 residues. Germline values: CDR1 SNHLY, CDR2 FYNNEI. The ends lost 6 bases at V and 6 bases at J; junction bases unmatched: 12. Method: immunoSEQ multiplex PCR; TCRdb's copy keeps in-frame clones and lacks some. The sample contains about 160,000 clones, around 92% of which appear only once. The TCR originated in an adult who received the AZD1222 COVID-19 vaccine. The source material was peripheral blood, sampled 28 days after the second AZD1222 dose. The chain links TRBV2 to TRBJ2-7; 9 positions match TRBD1. DNA of the CDR3: TGTGCCAGCAGCCCTCCGGGACAGGGTATAAGCGAGCAGTACTTC. Encoded protein: CASSPPGQGISEQYF. Filled out from reference TRBV2 and TRBJ2-7, the complete variable domain reads EPEVTQTPSHQVTQMGQEVILRCVPISNHLYFYWYRQILGQKVEFLVSFYNNEISEKSEIFDDQFSVERPDGSNFTLKIRSTKLEDSAMYFCASSPPGQGISEQYFGPGTRLTVT.